This T cell receptor beta chain was identified during a study of blood T cell repertoires in COVID-19 (dated by TCRdb to the early 2020s). Concerning the study at large: The collaborator samples originated in the United States, Italy and Spain and spanned the acute and convalescent phases of COVID-19. The material from the prospective study consisted of cDNA or gDNA derived from T cells, B-cell-depleted T cells, or PBMCs. Deeply sampled blood TCRbeta repertoires from subjects exposed to, actively infected with, or recovered from COVID-19 were included in the dataset. The repertoires were released in a freely available public database intended as a resource for research on the immune response to SARS-CoV-2. The samples were drawn from two sources: the first 160 participants of the ongoing ImmuneRACE study, and some 1,300 subjects contributed by 6 global collaborators. A de-identified subject ID, COVID-19 status, age in years and sex were almost always included in the sample metadata. Where HLA class I and class II types were available, the types were taken from metadata supplied by the sample provider, not from assay-based typing. Points the paper makes about the study in general: The amount of clinical and demographic metadata varied by source and participant and was provided uncurated.

As regards this clone: No cognate antigen has been identified for it. No much larger clone exists at a distance of one base, and base qualities are not known.

TCRbeta CDR3 regions were amplified from genomic DNA by means of the immunoSEQ Assay, a bias-controlled multiplex PCR. Turning to the authors' computational methods: The number of nucleated cells in each sample was estimated by amplification of reference gene primers within the assay. Sequence reads were collapsed and filtered to measure the absolute abundance of every unique TCRbeta CDR3 rearrangement. For each sample, productive Simpson clonality was calculated as the square root of Simpson's diversity index across productive rearrangements. TCRdb took over this immuneACCESS table, retaining in-frame rearrangements with V and J assigned. Such tables are incomplete; in checked studies, under half of the missing clones stem from an unresolved V gene, and the remainder is unexplained. Clonal size and the V and J genes are those of that table, whereas D and trimming came from the DNA. The sample yields approximately 220,000 clones; over 75% were counted once. About 8% of the sample comes from the top ten.

Each collaborating institution followed its own protocols to collect whole blood in K2EDTA tubes. Collaborator samples were shipped for TCRbeta analysis as frozen whole blood, isolated PBMCs, or DNA extracted from either sample type. This clonotype was obtained from a woman aged 80 or older with acute or convalescent COVID-19. Sequencing was carried out using peripheral blood.

CDR3 sequence: CASSLTLRTDTQYF. The nucleotide sequence is given as TGTGCCAGCAGCTTAACTCTTCGCACAGATACGCAGTATTTT. Recombination linked TRBV7-2 to TRBJ2-3, with the D gene call left open. The CDR3 starts with the cysteine, ends with the phenylalanine, and has 14 residues. Here the CDR3 DNA is all that survives: 42 bases in frame from base 1. V loses 2 bases, J loses 1 base, and the germline ends lie 7 bases apart. CDR1 SGHTA and CDR2 FQGNSA are derived from the germline V gene.